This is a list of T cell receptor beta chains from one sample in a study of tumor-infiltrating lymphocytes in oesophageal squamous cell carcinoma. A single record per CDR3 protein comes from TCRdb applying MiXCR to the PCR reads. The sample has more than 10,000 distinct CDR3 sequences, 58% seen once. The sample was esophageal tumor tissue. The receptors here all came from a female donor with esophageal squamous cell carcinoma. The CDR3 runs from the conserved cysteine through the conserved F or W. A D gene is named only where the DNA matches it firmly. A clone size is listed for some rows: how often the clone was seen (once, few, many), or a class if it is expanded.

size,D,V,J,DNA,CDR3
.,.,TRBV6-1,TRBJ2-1,TGTGCCAGCAGTCCACTGGTCTCCTACAATGAGCAGTTCTTC,CASSPLVSYNEQFF
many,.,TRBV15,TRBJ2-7,TGTGCCACCAGCACAGAGGGGCAGTCCTACGAGCAGTACTTC,CATSTEGQSYEQYF
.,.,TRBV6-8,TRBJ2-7,TGTGCCAGCGGGGGGCATTCCTACGAGCAGTACTTC,CASGGHSYEQYF
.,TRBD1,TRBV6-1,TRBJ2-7,TGTGCCAGCAGTTGGGACAGCGCCTACGAGCAGTACTTC,CASSWDSAYEQYF
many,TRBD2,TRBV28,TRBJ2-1,TGTGCCAGCAGTTTAATGACTAGCGGAGCTTACAATGAGCAGTTCTTC,CASSLMTSGAYNEQFF
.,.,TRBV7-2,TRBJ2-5,TGTGCCAGCAGCCCGTTACGACTCGCCCAGTACTTC,CASSPLRLAQYF
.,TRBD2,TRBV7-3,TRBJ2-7,TGTGCCAGCAGCTTATCCTGGACTAGCGGGGGCAATGAGCAGTACTTC,CASSLSWTSGGNEQYF
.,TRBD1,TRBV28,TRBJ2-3,TGTGCCAGCAGGGGACAGGGGAAGGCGGCAGATACGCAGTATTTT,CASRGQGKAADTQYF
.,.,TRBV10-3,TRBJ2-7,TGTGCCATCAGTGAGGGGGTGGCTCGCGAGCAGTACTTC,CAISEGVAREQYF
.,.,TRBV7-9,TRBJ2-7,TGTGCTAGCAGCTTAGCGACAGACTACGAGCAGTACTTC,CASSLATDYEQYF
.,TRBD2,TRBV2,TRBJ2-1,TGTGCCAGCAGTGAAATGGTAGCGGGAGGGAAGCAGTTCTTC,CASSEMVAGGKQFF
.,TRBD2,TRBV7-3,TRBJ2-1,TGTGCCAGCAGCGTTCTAGCGGGGGGCAACAATGAGCAGTTCTTC,CASSVLAGGNNEQFF
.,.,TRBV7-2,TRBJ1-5,TGTGCCAGCAGCCCAGACGTGCATCAGCCCCAGCATTTT,CASSPDVHQPQHF
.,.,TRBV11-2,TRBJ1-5,TGTGCCAGCAGCTTAGACCGCGAGCCTCGGCCCCAGCATTTT,CASSLDREPRPQHF
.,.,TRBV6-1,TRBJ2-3,TGTGCCAGCACCGAGAGGCGCAGCACAGATACGCAGTATTTT,CASTERRSTDTQYF
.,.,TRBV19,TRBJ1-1,TGTGCCAGTAGTATAGACAGGACATCGAACACTGAAGCTTTCTTT,CASSIDRTSNTEAFF
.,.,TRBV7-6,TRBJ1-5,TGTGCCAGCAGCCCACAACAGGGTTTTGTCAATCAGCCCCAGCATTTT,CASSPQQGFVNQPQHF
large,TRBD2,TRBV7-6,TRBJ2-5,TGTGCCAGCAGCTTGCTAGCGGGGATCACCCAAGAGACCCAGTACTTC,CASSLLAGITQETQYF
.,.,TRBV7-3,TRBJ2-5,TGTGCCATCCCCCTGAGGGGACCAAGCACAGATACGCAGTACTTC,CAIPLRGPSTDTQYF
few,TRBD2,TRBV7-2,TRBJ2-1,TGTGCCAGCAGCTTAGGGACTAGCGGGAGCGATGAGCAGTTCTTC,CASSLGTSGSDEQFF
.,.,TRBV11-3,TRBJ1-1,TGTGCCAGCAGCTATCGACAGCACACTGAAGCTTTCTTT,CASSYRQHTEAFF
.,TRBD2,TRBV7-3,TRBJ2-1,TGTGCCAGCAGCTTAGCGGGAGGGTCTCGGGGGAATGAGCAGTTCTTC,CASSLAGGSRGNEQFF
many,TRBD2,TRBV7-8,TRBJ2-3,TGTGCCAGCAGCTTTCGCGGGAGAGGCCCAGATACGCAGTATTTT,CASSFRGRGPDTQYF
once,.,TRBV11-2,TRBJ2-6,TGTGCCAGCACCGCAGACAGGGCCAACGTCCTGACTTTC,CASTADRANVLTF